These 18 T cell receptor beta chains were all obtained from the same sample, sequenced in a study of T cells in Graves' hyperthyroidism and ophthalmopathy. Amplification targeted TCR beta CDR3 regions from RNA transcripts. The TCR CDR3 was amplified in a first-round RT-PCR using the HTBI primer set. In TCRdb, the multiplex PCR reads were re-called with MiXCR into one record per CDR3 protein. Altogether under 350,000 distinct CDR3 sequences are present, 15% to 20% being singletons, with the ten largest covering about half. Material for sequencing was blood. These receptors were obtained from a woman in her forties or fifties with Graves' hyperthyroidism.

The V and J genes are TRBV6-1 and TRBJ2-1; D might be TRBD1 or TRBD2, each matching 6 bases. Trimming stripped 1 base from V and 8 bases from J, with 9 bases between. CDR3 length equals 13 residues. Germline loops: CDR1 MNHNS, CDR2 SASEGT. The CDR3 reads CASSEGGADEQFF. The CDR3 DNA reads TGTGCCAGCAGTGAAGGGGGGGCAGATGAGCAGTTCTTC.

This rearrangement joins TRBV6-1 to TRBJ1-2, with a possible D match to TRBD1 (5 bases). V was cut by 2 bases and J by 4 bases, with 14 bases left in between. Germline V CDR1 and CDR2: MNHNS, SASEGT. This CDR3 region has 15 residues. The CDR3 is CASSEFSRGLYGYTF. The CDR3 DNA sequence: TGTGCCAGCAGTGAATTTTCGAGGGGTCTCTATGGCTACACCTTC.

This chain links TRBV3-1 with TRBJ2-2; D possibly matches TRBD1 or TRBD2 (5 bases each). The CDR3 is made up of 18 amino acids. Germline CDR1 LGHDT, CDR2 YNNKEL (reference sequence). Trimming cost V 2 bases and J 0 bases, with 16 bases left between them. DNA of the CDR3: TGTGCCAGCAGCCAACAAGGAAAGTGGGACCCGAACACCGGGGAGCTGTTTTTT. This translates into CASSQQGKWDPNTGELFF.

The J gene is TRBJ2-1, the V gene TRBV27, with D uncertain. Germline assignment: CDR1 MNHEY and CDR2 SMNVEV (reference sequence). CDR3 size: 13 residues. V dropped 2 bases and J dropped 10 bases, with 12 bases sitting between them. The CDR3 DNA reads as TGTGCCAGCAGTTTACCAGGTTTGGCGGAGCAGTTCTTC. Translation gives CASSLPGLAEQFF.

The gene calls are TRBV4-1 and TRBJ2-1; D not resolved. This CDR3 spans 14 amino acids. CDR1 is MGHRA and CDR2 is YSYEKL in the germline V gene. Trimming removed 1 base from V and 6 bases from J, with 10 bases in between. CDR3 residues: CASSQVTTGNEQFF. The CDR3 nucleotides read TGCGCCAGCAGCCAAGTAACAACGGGCAATGAGCAGTTCTTC.

The sample holds many counts of this clonotype. The chain joins TRBV11-2 to TRBJ2-1, with 8 bases aligning to TRBD2. This CDR3 is 15 amino acids long. Germline V gene sequence: CDR1 SGHAT, CDR2 FQNNGV. Trimming at V came to 0 bases and at J to 4 bases, leaving 2 bases not matched to a gene. The CDR3 coding sequence is TGTGCCAGCAGCTTAGACGGGGGGGTATACAATGAGCAGTTCTTC. Protein sequence: CASSLDGGVYNEQFF.

CDR3: CASSSPGAELNTQYF. The CDR3, as DNA: TGTGCCAGCAGTTCCCCCGGGGCGGAGCTCAATACGCAGTATTTT. The J gene is TRBJ2-3, the V gene TRBV28; D possibly matches TRBD1 or TRBD2 (5 bases each). Germline V gives CDR1 MDHEN, CDR2 SYDVKM. The CDR3 loop spans 15 amino acids. Trimming pared 4 bases from V and 7 bases from J, leaving 18 bases between. The complete variable domain, with remaining parts taken from reference TRBV28 and TRBJ2-3, reads DVKVTQSSRYLVKRTGEKVFLECVQDMDHENMFWYRQDPGLGLRLIYFSYDVKMKEKGDIPEGYSVSREKKERFSLILESASTNQTSMYLCASSSPGAELNTQYFGPGTRLTVL.

The table lists this clonotype with many counts. The chain is built from TRBV28 and TRBJ2-1; D remains unclear. CDR1 and CDR2 from the germline V gene are MDHEN and SYDVKM. The CDR3 covers 14 residues. V lost 4 bases to trimming and J lost 4 bases, with 11 bases between them. The CDR3 sequence is CASSSFTDYNEQFF. CDR3 DNA sequence: TGTGCCAGCAGTTCCTTCACAGATTACAATGAGCAGTTCTTC.

The rearrangement links TRBV10-3 to TRBJ2-1; 10 nucleotides agree with TRBD2. With V trimmed by 10 bases and J by 9 bases, 12 bases remained unmatched. This CDR3 has 14 residues. Germline-derived CDR1 and CDR2 are ENHRY and SYGVKD. CDR3 in DNA: TGTGCCACCTGCCCCCTAGCGGGGGAGAGTGAGCAGTTCTTC. Amino acid sequence: CATCPLAGESEQFF.

This clonotype was observed many times. The V call is TRBV3-1, the J call TRBJ2-5; D call uncertain. V lost 1 base and J 0 bases, leaving 9 bases between the germline ends. Germline assignment: CDR1 LGHDT and CDR2 YNNKEL (reference sequence). This CDR3 is 15 amino acids long. The CDR3 DNA is TGTGCCAGCAGCCAAGGACTTTGGGACCAAGAGACCCAGTACTTC. As protein: CASSQGLWDQETQYF.

In this sample, this clonotype turned up many times. The chain joins TRBV5-1 to TRBJ2-1, with 7 bases fitting TRBD2. There are 16 residues in the CDR3. J was trimmed by 4 bases and V by 0 bases; bases with no gene match: 7. The germline CDR1 and CDR2 sequences are SGHRS and YFSETQ. The CDR3 DNA is TGCGCCAGCAGCTTGGTGGCGGGGGAGAAATACAATGAGCAGTTCTTC. This gives the protein CASSLVAGEKYNEQFF.

The CDR3 is CASKPPGMGNQPQHF. The CDR3 DNA reads as TGTGCCAGCAAACCCCCAGGGATGGGCAATCAGCCCCAGCATTTT. The chain uses TRBV6-1 and TRBJ1-5, with D possibly TRBD1 on 5 matching bases. V gave up 7 bases and J gave up 2 bases, with 15 bases separating them. CDR3 length: 15 residues. Per germline, CDR1 MNHNS and CDR2 SASEGT.

At least ten counts were recorded for this clonotype. V and J are TRBV2 and TRBJ2-7; TRBD1 matches 7 bases. After removal of 5 bases from V and 3 bases from J, the junction contained 7 bases not matched to a gene. Germline V gene lookup returns CDR1 SNHLY and CDR2 FYNNEI. This CDR3 is 14 amino acids long. DNA of the CDR3: TGTGCCAGCAGTCTTTCTGGGACAGTCTACGAGCAGTACGTC. Its translation: CASSLSGTVYEQYV.

The chain carries TRBV28 and TRBJ2-5, with 7 nucleotides matching TRBD2. CDR1 and CDR2 from the germline V gene are MDHEN and SYDVKM. The ends lost 4 bases at V and 2 bases at J; junction bases unmatched: 10. The CDR3 consists of 16 residues. CDR3 DNA: TGTGCCAGCAGTTGGGGGGGGATGGGGCGGCAAGAGACCCAGTACTTC. This sequence encodes CASSWGGMGRQETQYF. Full variable domain (remainder filled in from reference TRBV28 and TRBJ2-5): DVKVTQSSRYLVKRTGEKVFLECVQDMDHENMFWYRQDPGLGLRLIYFSYDVKMKEKGDIPEGYSVSREKKERFSLILESASTNQTSMYLCASSWGGMGRQETQYFGPGTRLLVL.

The V and J genes are TRBV20-1 and TRBJ2-4; D remains unclear. Germline loops: CDR1 DFQATT, CDR2 SNEGSKA (reference sequence). V was shortened by 1 base and J by 1 base, with 5 bases between the two germline ends. This CDR3 has 13 residues. CDR3: CSARVPAKNIQYF. The DNA of the CDR3 is TGCAGTGCTAGAGTACCGGCCAAAAACATTCAGTACTTC.

The genes are TRBV7-9 and TRBJ2-1, with 9 bases fitting TRBD2. J lost 9 bases, V lost 2 bases, and 5 bases had no gene match. CDR1 is SEHNR, CDR2 FQNEAQ, per germline (reference sequence). This CDR3 is built from 14 residues. CDR3 region: CASSLWRGGPEQFF. The CDR3, as DNA: TGTGCCAGCAGCTTATGGCGGGGGGGCCCTGAGCAGTTCTTC.

The chain is built from TRBV10-2 and TRBJ2-5; 10 nucleotides align to TRBD1. CDR1 is WSHSY and CDR2 is SAAADI in the germline V gene. The J segment lost 1 base and the V segment lost 4 bases, leaving 3 bases of the junction unmatched. The CDR3 consists of 15 residues. CDR3 amino acids: CASSGRTGGQETQYF. Written as DNA, the CDR3 is TGCGCCAGCAGTGGGAGGACAGGGGGCCAAGAGACCCAGTACTTC.

In DNA form, the CDR3 reads TGTGCCACCAGTGATCGGGGGTTCGCGAACTATGGCTACACCTTC. It codes for CATSDRGFANYGYTF. J is TRBJ1-2 and V is TRBV24-1; TRBD1 might be the D (5 bases). Germline V gene data show CDR1 as KGHDR and CDR2 as SFDVKD. The CDR3 totals 15 residues. V lost 3 bases and J 2 bases, leaving 12 bases between the germline ends.